This TCR beta chain originates from a study of blood T cell repertoires in COVID-19. The wider study: From T cells, B-cell-depleted T cells, or PBMCs came the material, which was cDNA or gDNA.

The CDR3 extends over 17 amino acids. Repertoires were generated with immunoSEQ multiplex PCR, while TCRdb's copy carries only in-frame clones and drops some. The repertoire holds fewer than 450,000 clones, 88% seen once, with roughly 6.6% in the top ten. The chain uses TRBV21-1 and TRBJ2-7; the table's D call of TRBD2 was not tested on the DNA. TRBV21-1 is listed as a pseudogene. The source of this sequence is a woman aged 70-85 years with COVID-19, enrolled during active disease. The sequenced material came from peripheral blood. CDR3 in amino acids: CASTGLAAQTGLYEQYF. The CDR3 DNA reads as TGTGCCAGCACGGGACTAGCGGCTCAAACGGGTCTCTACGAGCAGTACTTC.